The 25 T cell receptor beta chains in this list originate from one sample, sequenced in a study of cytomegalovirus exposure and HLA in healthy donors. The PCR had 60 Vbeta and 13 Jbeta primers. The table came from immunoSEQ multiplex PCR; TCRdb's copy has only in-frame clones and leaves some out. The sample has about 99,000 clones. Sequencing was performed on PBMCs. All receptors come from a man aged 40-49 years in good health and CMV-seronegative.

The chain recombines TRBV5-4 with TRBJ2-3, with 10 positions matching TRBD2. This CDR3 has 14 amino acids. With 1 base clipped from V and 4 bases from J, the junction kept 0 bases outside the gene matches. Germline V gene lookup returns CDR1 SGHNT and CDR2 YYREEE (reference sequence). DNA for the CDR3: TGTGCCAGCAGCTTGCTAGCGGGGGCAGATACGCAGTATTTT. This translates into CASSLLAGADTQYF.

V and J are TRBV6-1 and TRBJ2-2, with a weak D call TRBD2 (6 bases). Trimming removed 9 bases at V and 5 bases at J, with 19 bases between. Germline V gene sequence: CDR1 MNHNS, CDR2 SASEGT. The CDR3 is 15 amino acids. The CDR3 spells CASTASEGWTGELFF. The CDR3, as DNA: TGTGCCAGTACAGCTTCGGAGGGGTGGACCGGGGAGCTGTTTTTT.

The chain links TRBV19 to TRBJ1-2; TRBD1 is a possible D gene (5 bases). Germline V gives CDR1 LNHDA, CDR2 SQIVND (reference sequence). The ends were cut back, 11 bases at V and 0 bases at J, with 16 bases in the middle. The CDR3 consists of 14 residues. The CDR3 DNA reads as TGTGCCGTGGGGGGTGGCGGGTCTAACTATGGCTACACCTTC. It is translated as CAVGGGGSNYGYTF.

This rearrangement joins TRBV7-9 to TRBJ1-1, with D unclear. Germline lookup yields CDR1 SEHNR and CDR2 FQNEAQ (reference sequence). The CDR3 runs to 11 residues. V lost 3 bases and J 5 bases, leaving 4 bases between the germline ends. The CDR3 protein is CASSFRTEAFF. CDR3 coding DNA: TGTGCCAGCAGCTTCCGTACTGAAGCTTTCTTT.

The CDR3 protein is CASSYSSGQGRNTIYF. CDR3 sequence (DNA): TGTGCCAGCAGTTACTCCTCGGGACAGGGGAGAAACACCATATATTTT. The chain joins TRBV6-5 to TRBJ1-3; 10 positions agree with TRBD1. Germline V gene data show CDR1 as MNHEY and CDR2 as SVGAGI. The CDR3 contains 16 residues. V was clipped by 0 bases and J by 5 bases; unmatched bases: 4.

The chain employs TRBV7-9 and TRBJ2-3, with 11 bases that match TRBD2. CDR1 is SEHNR, CDR2 FQNEAQ, per germline (reference sequence). The CDR3 runs 14 residues. The ends lost 3 bases at V and 7 bases at J; junction bases unmatched: 3. The CDR3 bases are TGTGCCAGCAGCTTTAGCGGGGGGGCTTATACGCAGTATTTT. It is translated as CASSFSGGAYTQYF.

The V call is TRBV27, the J call TRBJ2-1; possibly TRBD1 for D (5 bases). The CDR3 loop spans 11 amino acids. CDR1 and CDR2 (germline): MNHEY, SMNVEV (reference sequence). V was clipped by 7 bases and J by 8 bases, with 9 bases between them. The CDR3 spells CASNQGHEQFF. Here the CDR3 DNA reads TGTGCCAGCAATCAGGGTCATGAGCAGTTCTTC.

This rearrangement joins TRBV5-1 to TRBJ2-6; 9 bases match TRBD1. Germline CDR1 and CDR2: SGHRS and YFSETQ. The CDR3 spans 18 residues. The J segment lost 0 bases and the V segment lost 4 bases, leaving 8 bases of the junction unmatched. CDR3 DNA sequence: TGCGCCAGCAGCCGGCGGGACAGGGTCCTCTCTGGGGCCAACGTCCTGACTTTC. It codes for CASSRRDRVLSGANVLTF.

The chain combines TRBV7-9 with TRBJ1-1, with a tentative D call TRBD1 (5 bases). Germline V gene data show CDR1 as SEHNR and CDR2 as FQNEAQ (reference sequence). The CDR3 is 17 amino acids. The V and J ends lost 2 bases and 0 bases respectively, with 16 bases between them. The DNA of the CDR3 is TGTGCCAGCAGCTTACAACAGGCCGGCAGAATGAACACTGAAGCTTTCTTT. It yields the protein CASSLQQAGRMNTEAFF.

This sequence joins TRBV19 and TRBJ2-1; weak D call: TRBD1 (5 bases). The CDR3 has 11 residues. CDR1 and CDR2 (germline): LNHDA, SQIVND (reference sequence). V lost 3 bases and J lost 9, with 6 bases in between. This CDR3 reads CASSMQGEQFF. The DNA for the CDR3 is TGTGCCAGTAGTATGCAGGGTGAGCAGTTCTTC.

The rearrangement uses TRBV11-2 and TRBJ2-1; 9 bases are a match to TRBD2. J was trimmed by 4 bases and V by 5 bases; bases with no gene match: 6. The CDR3 spans 15 residues. The germline V gene encodes CDR1 SGHAT and CDR2 FQNNGV. The CDR3 DNA sequence: TGTGCCAGCAGCCTAGGACTAGCGATATACAATGAGCAGTTCTTC. Protein: CASSLGLAIYNEQFF.

The V call is TRBV10-3, the J call TRBJ2-1; 11 bases align to TRBD2. Germline V lookup: CDR1 ENHRY, CDR2 SYGVKD. The V segment lost 3 bases and the J segment 1 base; nucleotides outside the gene matches: 5. The CDR3 covers 17 residues. CDR3 coding DNA: TGTGCCATCAGTGACCCTAGCGGGAGGTCATCCTACAATGAGCAGTTCTTC. Protein sequence: CAISDPSGRSSYNEQFF.

The rearrangement uses TRBV13 and TRBJ1-3; TRBD1 matches 8 bases. The V segment lost 6 bases and the J segment 2 bases; nucleotides outside the gene matches: 3. The CDR3 consists of 14 residues. Looked up from germline, CDR1 is PRHDT and CDR2 is FYEKMQ (reference sequence). This CDR3 is CASSLQGAGNTIYF. CDR3 nucleotides: TGTGCCAGCAGTTTACAGGGGGCTGGAAACACCATATATTTT.

The chain is built from TRBV11-2 and TRBJ2-7; D call uncertain. This CDR3 region has 13 residues. Trimming took 0 bases from V and 6 from J, leaving 9 bases between them. The germline CDR1 and CDR2 sequences are SGHAT and FQNNGV. The CDR3 is CASSLDRVGEQYF. The CDR3 DNA sequence: TGTGCCAGCAGCTTAGATCGGGTGGGCGAGCAGTACTTC.

This chain joins TRBV11-2 and TRBJ2-1, with TRBD2 identical over 8 bases. CDR3 length: 13 amino acids. J was trimmed by 3 bases and V by 8 bases; bases with no gene match: 3. CDR1 is SGHAT, CDR2 FQNNGV, per germline. The CDR3 DNA is TGTGCCAGCCGGGGGGGCGACTACAATGAGCAGTTCTTC. Translated: CASRGGDYNEQFF.

The J gene is TRBJ2-6, the V gene TRBV27, with a tentative D call TRBD1 (6 bases). This CDR3 contains 18 residues. V was shortened by 6 bases and J by 0 bases, with 18 bases between the two germline ends. CDR1 is MNHEY, CDR2 SMNVEV, per germline (reference sequence). The CDR3 DNA sequence: TGTGCCAGCAGCACGCCGGGACAACTAAGCTCTGGGGCCAACGTCCTGACTTTC. Amino acid sequence: CASSTPGQLSSGANVLTF. The whole variable domain, remainder taken from reference TRBV27 and TRBJ2-6, is EAQVTQNPRYLITVTGKKLTVTCSQNMNHEYMSWYRQDPGLGLRQIYYSMNVEVTDKGDVPEGYKVSRKEKRNFPLILESPSPNQTSLYFCASSTPGQLSSGANVLTFGAGSRLTVL.

V is TRBV7-2 and J is TRBJ2-6, with D possibly being TRBD2 (5 bases). This CDR3 comprises 15 residues. V gave up 1 base and J gave up 2 bases, with 6 bases separating them. The germline gives CDR1 SGHTA, CDR2 FQGNSA. CDR3 DNA sequence: TGTGCCAGCAGCTTAGGAGGGACTGGGGCCAACGTCCTGACTTTC. It codes for CASSLGGTGANVLTF.

The chain links TRBV28 to TRBJ2-2; perhaps TRBD2 as D (6 bases). CDR3 length equals 19 residues. V shed 4 bases and J shed 4 bases, with 25 bases lying between them. CDR1 and CDR2 from the germline V gene are MDHEN and SYDVKM. This CDR3 reads CASSYFPFTSPEGTGELFF. The CDR3 bases are TGTGCCAGCAGTTATTTTCCTTTTACTAGCCCAGAGGGCACCGGGGAGCTGTTTTTT.

J is TRBJ2-1 and V is TRBV18; a weak D match, TRBD1 (6 bases). Germline CDR1 is KGHSH and CDR2 is LQKENI. The V gene lost 4 bases and the J gene lost 1 base, with 11 bases spanning the gap. This CDR3 comprises 15 residues. The CDR3 here is CASSRPGQSYNEQFF. The CDR3 DNA follows: TGTGCCAGCTCACGACCGGGACAATCCTACAATGAGCAGTTCTTC.

This chain connects TRBV29-1 to TRBJ2-7; 8 positions match TRBD2. The CDR3 is 13 amino acids. The germline V gene encodes CDR1 SQVTM and CDR2 ANQGSEA. V lost 4 bases and J lost 7; bases outside the gene matches: 9. CDR3 region: CSVGGREGREQYF. CDR3 sequence (DNA): TGCAGCGTTGGGGGCCGGGAGGGGAGAGAGCAGTACTTC.

This chain joins TRBV6-1 and TRBJ2-5, with D possibly being TRBD1 (5 bases). CDR3 length: 15 residues. V gave up 1 base and J gave up 4 bases, with 13 bases separating them. Per germline, CDR1 MNHNS and CDR2 SASEGT. CDR3 DNA: TGTGCCAGCAGTGAAGGAGCAGGCCAGGGAGAGACCCAGTACTTC. Amino acid sequence: CASSEGAGQGETQYF.

This chain joins TRBV19 and TRBJ2-7, with 9 bases fitting TRBD2. The CDR3 covers 14 residues. The germline V gene has CDR1 LNHDA and CDR2 SQIVND (reference sequence). V was pared by 3 bases and J by 4 bases, with 4 bases of the junction left unmatched. This chain's CDR3 is CASSMRLAEYEQYF. The DNA of the CDR3 is TGTGCCAGTAGTATGCGACTAGCGGAGTACGAGCAGTACTTC.

CDR3 region: CASSLGQGRDQPQHF. The CDR3 DNA reads TGTGCCAGCAGCTTAGGGCAGGGCAGAGATCAGCCCCAGCATTTT. The rearrangement links TRBV11-2 to TRBJ1-5, with TRBD1 as a possible D gene (5 bases). Germline assignment: CDR1 SGHAT and CDR2 FQNNGV. The V gene lost 1 base and the J gene lost 5 bases, with 12 bases spanning the gap. CDR3 length: 15 residues.

The chain couples TRBV7-9 to TRBJ2-1; D remains unclear. Germline loops: CDR1 SEHNR, CDR2 FQNEAQ (reference sequence). With 1 base removed from V and 6 bases from J, the gap between germline ends came to 10 bases. The length of the CDR3 is 14 residues. CDR3 sequence (DNA): TGTGCCAGCAGCTTAGAGACTGGAGTCAATGAGCAGTTCTTC. Translated, it gives CASSLETGVNEQFF.

This chain connects TRBV5-1 to TRBJ2-7; maybe TRBD2 (6 bases). Trimming removed 5 bases at V and 4 bases at J, with 13 bases between. Looked up from germline, CDR1 is SGHRS and CDR2 is YFSETQ. The CDR3 length is 13 residues. CDR3 in amino acids: CASSVEGGYEQYF. The DNA of the CDR3 is TGCGCCAGCAGTGTGGAGGGAGGTTACGAGCAGTACTTC.